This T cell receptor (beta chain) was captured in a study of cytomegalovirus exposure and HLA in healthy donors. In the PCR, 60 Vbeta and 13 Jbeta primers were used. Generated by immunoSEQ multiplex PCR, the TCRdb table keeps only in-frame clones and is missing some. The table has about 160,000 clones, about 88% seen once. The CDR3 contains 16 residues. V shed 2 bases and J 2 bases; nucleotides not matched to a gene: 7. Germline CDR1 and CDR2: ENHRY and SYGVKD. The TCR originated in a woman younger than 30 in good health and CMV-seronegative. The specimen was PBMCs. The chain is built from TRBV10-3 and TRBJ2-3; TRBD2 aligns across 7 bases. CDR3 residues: CAISEVASGFTDTQYF. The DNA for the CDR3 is TGTGCCATCAGTGAGGTCGCTAGCGGCTTCACAGATACGCAGTATTTT.